The 14 T cell receptor beta chains below all came from one sample that was sequenced in a study of control samples from healthy donors and cancer patients. TCRdb keeps only in-frame clones here, not all; method: immunoSEQ multiplex PCR. The repertoire holds about 110,000 clones, with 70% to 85% as singletons. Sequenced material: blood. These receptors were obtained from a man younger than 30 in good health.

The chain is built from TRBV19 and TRBJ1-2, with 10 bases matching TRBD1. The CDR3 consists of 15 residues. J lost 0 bases, V lost 5 bases, and 3 bases had no gene match. Germline V gives CDR1 LNHDA, CDR2 SQIVND (reference sequence). The CDR3 reads CASSPGQGANYGYTF. CDR3 nucleotide sequence: TGTGCCAGTAGTCCAGGACAGGGGGCTAACTATGGCTACACCTTC.

The chain carries TRBV5-4 and TRBJ1-2; D unclear. With 3 bases removed from V and 4 bases from J, the gap between germline ends came to 13 bases. CDR1 is SGHNT, CDR2 YYREEE, per germline (reference sequence). The CDR3 loop spans 14 amino acids. The CDR3 DNA reads as TGTGCCAGCAGCTCACCAGGACGGTTCTATGGCTACACCTTC. Its translation: CASSSPGRFYGYTF.

The rearrangement links TRBV11-1 to TRBJ1-4, with 10 bases that match TRBD1. CDR3 length equals 14 residues. The trim removed 4 bases at V and 6 bases at J, leaving 2 bases unmatched. Looked up from germline, CDR1 is SGHAT and CDR2 is FQDESV (reference sequence). CDR3 residues: CASSWGQGYEKLFF. The DNA for the CDR3 is TGTGCCAGCAGCTGGGGACAGGGGTATGAAAAACTGTTTTTT.

This clone showed up just once. This chain connects TRBV6-5 to TRBJ1-2; 8 bases match TRBD1. The CDR3 extends over 14 amino acids. The V segment lost 0 bases and the J segment 8 bases; nucleotides outside the gene matches: 5. Germline assignment: CDR1 MNHEY and CDR2 SVGAGI. The CDR3 DNA reads TGTGCCAGCAGTTACTCGCAGACAGGGGCAGGCTACACCTTC. Amino acid sequence: CASSYSQTGAGYTF.

This chain joins TRBV7-2 and TRBJ2-7; TRBD1 aligns across 8 bases. The CDR3 spans 14 residues. V shed 5 bases and J 3 bases; nucleotides not matched to a gene: 6. Germline V gene sequence: CDR1 SGHTA, CDR2 FQGNSA. The CDR3: CASSVGQGFYEQYF. Here the CDR3 DNA reads TGTGCCAGCAGCGTAGGACAGGGTTTCTACGAGCAGTACTTC.

This clone was observed a few times. The CDR3 loop reads CASSPHPVLNSGANVLTF. Here the CDR3 DNA reads TGTGCCAGCAGTCCCCACCCCGTGTTGAACTCTGGGGCCAACGTCCTGACTTTC. This chain connects TRBV28 to TRBJ2-6; D unresolved. Trimming cost V 5 bases and J 0 bases, with 17 bases left between them. The CDR3 contains 18 residues. Germline CDR1 is MDHEN and CDR2 is SYDVKM.

The genes are TRBV7-2 and TRBJ2-3; D might be TRBD2 (5 bases). V was cut by 3 bases and J by 6 bases, with 13 bases left in between. Germline CDR1 SGHTA, CDR2 FQGNSA. The CDR3 runs to 14 residues. In DNA, the CDR3 is TGTGCCAGCAGCTTTGGGAGCGCGGTGGATACGCAGTATTTT. Its protein is CASSFGSAVDTQYF.

The chain links TRBV27 to TRBJ2-1; 8 bases line up with TRBD1. The V gene end was trimmed by 6 bases and the J gene end by 6 bases; junction bases not matched to a gene: 13. Germline V gives CDR1 MNHEY, CDR2 SMNVEV (reference sequence). This CDR3 is 16 amino acids long. The CDR3, as DNA: TGTGCCAGCAGATTTATAGGGGGACAGGACGTCAATGAGCAGTTCTTC. Encoded protein: CASRFIGGQDVNEQFF.

The chain couples TRBV28 to TRBJ1-2, with D possibly matching TRBD1 (6 bases). CDR1 and CDR2 from the germline V gene are MDHEN and SYDVKM. The V end was cut by 2 bases, the J end by 8 bases, with 21 bases between. The CDR3 runs to 16 residues. CDR3 sequence (DNA): TGTGCCAGCAGTTTAGGAAACCCACGGGGGCTTTACGGCTACACCTTC. Residues: CASSLGNPRGLYGYTF.

The V and J genes are TRBV24-1 and TRBJ2-7, with D perhaps TRBD2 (5 bases). Germline V gives CDR1 KGHDR, CDR2 SFDVKD. Between the trimmed V and J ends, which lost 4 bases and 6 bases, there was a span of 15 bases. The CDR3 is 14 amino acids. The DNA for the CDR3 is TGTGCCACCAGTGACCCCCGGGAACCCCGCGAGCAGTACTTC. Translated, it gives CATSDPREPREQYF.

The rearrangement links TRBV7-8 to TRBJ1-1, with TRBD1 matching 10 bases. The V gene's germline CDR1 is SGHVS and CDR2 FQNEAQ. The CDR3 runs 15 residues. The trim removed 5 bases at V and 4 bases at J, leaving 7 bases unmatched. CDR3 coding DNA: TGTGCCAGCAGCCGACAGGGGGCGTGGGGCACTGAAGCTTTCTTT. Protein: CASSRQGAWGTEAFF.

The chain recombines TRBV19 with TRBJ2-2; 7 nucleotides line up with TRBD1. The germline V gene has CDR1 LNHDA and CDR2 SQIVND (reference sequence). The V gene end was trimmed by 7 bases and the J gene end by 4 bases; junction bases not matched to a gene: 15. The CDR3 runs to 17 residues. This CDR3 is CASTSTGSSVVTGELFF. CDR3 DNA sequence: TGTGCCAGTACCTCGACAGGGAGCTCTGTGGTCACCGGGGAGCTGTTTTTT.

CDR3 protein: CASRQRPGSYNSPLHF. DNA of the CDR3: TGCGCCAGCCGGCAAAGACCCGGCTCCTATAATTCACCCCTCCACTTT. The chain uses TRBV5-1 and TRBJ1-6; no clear D gene. This CDR3 spans 16 amino acids. V lost 7 bases and J lost 0, with 14 bases in between. Germline assignment: CDR1 SGHRS and CDR2 YFSETQ.

The V gene is TRBV2, the J gene TRBJ2-6; a possible D gene is TRBD2 (5 bases). The V gene's germline CDR1 is SNHLY and CDR2 FYNNEI. This CDR3 spans 17 amino acids. Trimming shortened V by 5 bases and J by 0 bases, and 14 bases separated the two germline ends. The CDR3 reads CASSSGMHPSGANVLTF. The CDR3 region has the DNA TGTGCCAGCAGTTCCGGGATGCACCCCTCTGGGGCCAACGTCCTGACTTTC.